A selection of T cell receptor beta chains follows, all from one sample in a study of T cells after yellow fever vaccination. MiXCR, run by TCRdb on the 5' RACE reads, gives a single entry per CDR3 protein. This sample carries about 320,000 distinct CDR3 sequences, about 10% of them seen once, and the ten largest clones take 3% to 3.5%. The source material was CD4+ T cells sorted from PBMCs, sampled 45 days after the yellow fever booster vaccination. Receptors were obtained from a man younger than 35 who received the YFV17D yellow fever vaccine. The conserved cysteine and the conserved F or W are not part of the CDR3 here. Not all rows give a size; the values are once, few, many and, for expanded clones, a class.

cdr3_aa: ASSRDRRSYEQY; j_call: TRBJ2-7; v_call: TRBV4-3; clone_size: many
cdr3_aa: ASSAAASGVNEQF; j_call: TRBJ2-1; v_call: TRBV28; clone_size: once
cdr3_aa: ASCYPGQGDTQY; j_call: TRBJ2-3; v_call: TRBV28; clone_size: -
cdr3_aa: ASSQEGVQGAHNEQF; j_call: TRBJ2-1; v_call: TRBV4-1; clone_size: -
cdr3_aa: ASRDRAPYGYT; j_call: TRBJ1-2; v_call: TRBV6-1; clone_size: few
cdr3_aa: ASSRTGPNEKLF; j_call: TRBJ1-4; v_call: TRBV7-9; clone_size: few
cdr3_aa: SAPMTGRPETQY; j_call: TRBJ2-5; v_call: TRBV20-1; clone_size: many
cdr3_aa: ASSQFPGNSPLH; j_call: TRBJ1-6; v_call: TRBV4-3; clone_size: -
cdr3_aa: ATSRGVTGNHQPQH; j_call: TRBJ1-5; v_call: TRBV15; clone_size: -
cdr3_aa: SARSRGAGT; j_call: TRBJ1-2; v_call: TRBV20-1; clone_size: many
cdr3_aa: ASSAGGTSGNTIY; j_call: TRBJ1-3; v_call: TRBV9; clone_size: few